This is a list of T cell receptor beta chains from one sample in a study of brain T cells in children with intractable seizures. Here immunoSEQ multiplex PCR was the method, and the copy in TCRdb shows in-frame clones only, minus some. The sample has about 340,000 clones, over 85% seen once; the top ten hold 4.5% to 7%. This material consisted of peripheral blood, taken roughly 5 months after surgery. The source of these receptors is a boy under three years old with tuberous sclerosis and intractable seizures. Each CDR3 is given with its conserved first and last residue. The D gene is left open where the match is weak. Part of the rows lack a size; the others show once, few, many or a class for expanded clones.

TRBV28	TRBJ2-1	NA	TRBD2	CASSFSSGGYNEQFF	TGTGCCAGCAGTTTTTCTAGCGGAGGGTACAATGAGCAGTTCTTC
TRBV7-9	TRBJ1-1	NA	NA	CASSLEGGGGEAFF	TGTGCCAGCAGCCTAGAGGGCGGGGGAGGCGAAGCTTTCTTT
TRBV28	TRBJ2-7	NA	NA	CASSRSGVSYEQYF	TGTGCCAGCAGTCGGTCAGGAGTCTCCTACGAGCAGTACTTC
TRBV6-5	TRBJ1-1	NA	TRBD1	CASNIDRVLNTEAFF	TGTGCCAGCAACATTGACAGGGTCCTGAACACTGAAGCTTTCTTT
TRBV4-2	TRBJ2-1	once	TRBD2	CASSQQTSGEGNEQFF	TGTGCCAGCAGCCAACAGACTAGCGGGGAGGGTAATGAGCAGTTCTTC
TRBV27	TRBJ2-3	NA	NA	CASSRRDHTDTQYF	TGTGCCAGCAGTCGGAGGGACCACACAGATACGCAGTATTTT
TRBV9	TRBJ2-5	NA	NA	CASSVAGAGDTQYF	TGTGCCAGCAGCGTAGCGGGGGCCGGTGATACCCAGTACTTC
TRBV4-1	TRBJ2-5	NA	NA	CASSQPPRETQYF	TGCGCCAGCAGCCAACCTCCCCGGGAGACCCAGTACTTC
TRBV10-3	TRBJ1-1	NA	NA	CAISRSRDKAFF	TGTGCCATCAGTAGGTCCCGGGATAAAGCTTTCTTT
TRBV19	TRBJ2-1	NA	NA	CASSPGERPLGDEQFF	TGTGCCAGTAGCCCAGGCGAACGGCCCCTCGGCGATGAGCAGTTCTTC
TRBV4-1	TRBJ2-3	NA	TRBD1	CASSQWTGRTDTQYF	TGCGCCAGCAGCCAGTGGACAGGGCGCACAGATACGCAGTATTTT
TRBV5-6	TRBJ1-6	NA	NA	CASSYVRTVEGDSPLHF	TGTGCCAGCAGCTATGTGCGGACAGTAGAGGGGGATTCACCCCTCCACTTT
TRBV7-3	TRBJ1-1	NA	NA	CASSFRGPLKNTEAFF	TGTGCCAGCAGTTTCAGAGGGCCCCTGAAGAACACTGAAGCTTTCTTT
TRBV12-3/TRBV12-4	TRBJ2-7	NA	TRBD2	CASTPRGGYEQYF	TGTGCCTCCACACCGCGGGGGGGCTACGAGCAGTACTTC
TRBV3-1/TRBV3-2	TRBJ2-7	once	NA	CASSQTRGEQYF	TGTGCCAGCAGCCAAACAAGGGGCGAGCAGTACTTC
TRBV24-1	TRBJ2-1	NA	TRBD2	CATAGVGENEQFF	TGTGCCACGGCGGGAGTGGGTGAGAATGAGCAGTTCTTC